This T cell receptor beta chain was identified during a study of beta chain features in type 1 diabetes. It was via CD45RO/CCR7/CD25/CD127/CD95/CD27 that CD4+ naive, central memory, regulatory and stem cell-like memory cells were sorted. Findings of the study overall: TCRB CDR3 length was moderately but significantly reduced in all four CD4+ subsets of Type 1 diabetes patients. VDJ junctions from type 1 diabetes patients carried fewer insertions and larger deletions. It was not settled here whether HLA type affects TCRB rearrangement.

As every portion of the isolated RNA was reverse transcribed, the sequencing read expressed TCRB transcripts. Naive, central memory and regulatory T cell samples averaged about 3.57 million reads. Method: immunoSEQ multiplex PCR; TCRdb's copy keeps in-frame clones and lacks some. The table shows more than 200,000 clones, with roughly 16% occurring only once. Remarks on this clone: Its antigen is still unknown.

The sequenced sample consisted of naive CD4+ T cells from blood. The receptor was isolated from a man under 40 with type 1 diabetes.

The chain's CDR3 is CASSSSGPQETQYF. The DNA for the CDR3 is TGTGCCAGCAGCTCCAGCGGACCCCAAGAGACCCAGTACTTC. V is TRBV7-2 and J is TRBJ2-5; a weak D match, TRBD2 (5 bases). CDR3 length: 14 residues. Deletions cut 4 bases from V and 1 base from J, with 10 bases between. Germline loops: CDR1 SGHTA, CDR2 FQGNSA. Filled out from reference TRBV7-2 and TRBJ2-5, the complete variable domain reads GAGVSQSPSNKVTEKGKDVELRCDPISGHTALYWYRQSLGQGLEFLIYFQGNSAPDKSGLPSDRFSAERTGGSVSTLTIQRTQQEDSAVYLCASSSSGPQETQYFGPGTRLLVL.